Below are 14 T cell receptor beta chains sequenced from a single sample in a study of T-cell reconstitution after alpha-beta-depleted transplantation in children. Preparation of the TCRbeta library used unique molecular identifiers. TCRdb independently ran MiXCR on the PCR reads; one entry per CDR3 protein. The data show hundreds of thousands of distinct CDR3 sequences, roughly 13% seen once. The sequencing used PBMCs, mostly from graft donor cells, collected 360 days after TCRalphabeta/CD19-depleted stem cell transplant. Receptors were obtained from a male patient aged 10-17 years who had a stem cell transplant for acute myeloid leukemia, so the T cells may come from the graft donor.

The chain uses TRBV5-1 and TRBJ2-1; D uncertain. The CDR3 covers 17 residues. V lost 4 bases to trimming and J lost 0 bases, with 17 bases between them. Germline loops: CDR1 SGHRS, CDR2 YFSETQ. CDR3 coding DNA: TGCGCCAGCAGCGCTACTTTGAGTCAAAGCTCCTACAATGAGCAGTTCTTC. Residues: CASSATLSQSSYNEQFF.

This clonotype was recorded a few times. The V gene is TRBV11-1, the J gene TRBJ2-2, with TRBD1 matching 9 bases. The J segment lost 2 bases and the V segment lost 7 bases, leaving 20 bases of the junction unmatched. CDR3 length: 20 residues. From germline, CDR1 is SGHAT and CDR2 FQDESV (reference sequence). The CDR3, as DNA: TGTGCCAGCAATGGCGGGGTATTGTCGGGGACAGGGATAAACACCGGGGAGCTGTTTTTT. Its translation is CASNGGVLSGTGINTGELFF.

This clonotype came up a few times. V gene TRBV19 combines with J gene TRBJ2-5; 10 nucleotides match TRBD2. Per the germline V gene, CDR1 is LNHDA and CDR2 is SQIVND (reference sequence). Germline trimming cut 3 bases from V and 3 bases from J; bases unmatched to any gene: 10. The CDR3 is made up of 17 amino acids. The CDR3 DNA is TGTGCCAGTAGTATGTTTCCTAGCGGGAGTTCAGAAGAGACCCAGTACTTC. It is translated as CASSMFPSGSSEETQYF. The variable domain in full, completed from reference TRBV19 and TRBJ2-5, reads DGGITQSPKYLFRKEGQNVTLSCEQNLNHDAMYWYRQDPGQGLRLIYYSQIVNDFQKGDIAEGYSVSREKKESFPLTVTSAQKNPTAFYLCASSMFPSGSSEETQYFGPGTRLLVL.

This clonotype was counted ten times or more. The CDR3 spells CASSPSTTGAYEQYF. As DNA, the CDR3 is TGCGCCAGCAGCCCCTCCACGACAGGCGCCTACGAGCAGTACTTC. The chain couples TRBV5-1 to TRBJ2-7, with a weak D call TRBD1 (6 bases). The CDR3 covers 15 residues. Germline-derived CDR1 and CDR2 are SGHRS and YFSETQ. Trimming removed 4 bases from V and 2 bases from J, with 16 bases in between.

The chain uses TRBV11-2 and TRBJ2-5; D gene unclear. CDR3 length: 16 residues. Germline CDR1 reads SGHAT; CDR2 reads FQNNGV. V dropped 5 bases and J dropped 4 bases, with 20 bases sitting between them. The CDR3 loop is CASSLQMVGRGETQYF. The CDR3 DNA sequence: TGTGCCAGCAGCCTCCAGATGGTGGGTAGAGGAGAGACCCAGTACTTC.

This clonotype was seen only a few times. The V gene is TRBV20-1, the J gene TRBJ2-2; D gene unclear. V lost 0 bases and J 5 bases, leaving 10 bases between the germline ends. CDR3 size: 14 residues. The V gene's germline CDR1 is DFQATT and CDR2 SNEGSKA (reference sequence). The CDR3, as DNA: TGCAGTGCTAGAGATATACCGCGAACCGGGGAGCTGTTTTTT. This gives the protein CSARDIPRTGELFF.

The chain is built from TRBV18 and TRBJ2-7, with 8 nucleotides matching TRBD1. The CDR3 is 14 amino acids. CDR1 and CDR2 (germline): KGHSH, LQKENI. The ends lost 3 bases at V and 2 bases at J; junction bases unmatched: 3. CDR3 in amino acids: CASSPRTGPYEQYF. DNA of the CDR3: TGTGCCAGCTCACCCCGGACAGGGCCCTACGAGCAGTACTTC.

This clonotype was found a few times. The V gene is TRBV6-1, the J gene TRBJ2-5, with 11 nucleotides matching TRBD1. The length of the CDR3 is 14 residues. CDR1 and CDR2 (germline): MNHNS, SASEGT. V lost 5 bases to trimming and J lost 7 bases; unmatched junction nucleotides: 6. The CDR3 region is CASSRDRGFATQYF. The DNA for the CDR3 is TGTGCCAGCAGTCGGGACAGGGGGTTTGCGACCCAGTACTTC.

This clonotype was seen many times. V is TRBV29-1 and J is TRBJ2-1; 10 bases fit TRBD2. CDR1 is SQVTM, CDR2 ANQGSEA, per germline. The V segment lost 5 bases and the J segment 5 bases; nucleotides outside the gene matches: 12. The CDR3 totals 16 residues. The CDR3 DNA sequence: TGCAGCGTTATCTCTGGACTAGCGGACCGTAACAATGAGCAGTTCTTC. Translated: CSVISGLADRNNEQFF.

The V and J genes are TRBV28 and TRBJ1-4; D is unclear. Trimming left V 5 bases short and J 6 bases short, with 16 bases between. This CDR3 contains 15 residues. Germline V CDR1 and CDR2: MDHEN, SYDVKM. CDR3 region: CASSPRTAFYEKLFF. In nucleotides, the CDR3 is TGTGCCAGCAGTCCACGGACGGCATTTTATGAAAAACTGTTTTTT.

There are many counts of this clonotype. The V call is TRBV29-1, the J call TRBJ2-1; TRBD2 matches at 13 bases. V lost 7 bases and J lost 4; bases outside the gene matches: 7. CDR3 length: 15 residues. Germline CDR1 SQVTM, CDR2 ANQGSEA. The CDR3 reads CSAQGTSGTYNEQFF. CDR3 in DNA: TGCAGCGCCCAGGGGACTAGCGGGACTTACAATGAGCAGTTCTTC.

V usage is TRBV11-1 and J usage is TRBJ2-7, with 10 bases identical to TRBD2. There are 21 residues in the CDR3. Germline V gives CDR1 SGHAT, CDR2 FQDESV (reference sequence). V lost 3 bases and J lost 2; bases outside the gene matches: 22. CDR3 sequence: CASSFQRLRAGRTSGTYEQYF. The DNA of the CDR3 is TGTGCCAGCAGCTTTCAACGTCTTAGGGCAGGGCGGACTAGCGGTACCTACGAGCAGTACTTC.

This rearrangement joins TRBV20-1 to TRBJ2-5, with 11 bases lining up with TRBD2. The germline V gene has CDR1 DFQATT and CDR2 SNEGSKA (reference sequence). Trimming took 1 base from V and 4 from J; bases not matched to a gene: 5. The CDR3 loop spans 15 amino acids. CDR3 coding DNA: TGCAGTGCTAGAGCGACTAGCGGGATTGGAGAGACCCAGTACTTC. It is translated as CSARATSGIGETQYF.

The CDR3 DNA follows: TGTGCCAGCAGTGCCCTGCCAACCCCGGATACGCAGTATTTT. Translating it yields CASSALPTPDTQYF. The chain has TRBV27 and TRBJ2-3, with D uncertain. V lost 5 bases to trimming and J lost 6 bases, with 15 bases between them. Germline V gene data show CDR1 as MNHEY and CDR2 as SMNVEV (reference sequence). This CDR3 contains 14 residues.